A selection of T cell receptor beta chains follows, all from one sample in a study of graft-versus-host responses after intestinal transplantation. Profiling relied on immunoSEQ multiplex PCR, and the TCRdb table lists in-frame clones only, not all of them. The sample has about 15,000 clones, 70% seen once. This specimen was ileum tissue, taken 700 to 800 days after intestinal transplantation. All receptors derive from a human patient who received an intestinal transplant, so some T cells may come from the graft donor. Both conserved end residues are part of each CDR3. A D gene is named only where the DNA matches it firmly. The size field is filled for only some rows; it gives once, few, many or a size class.

cdr3_aa: CASSQTPGLAGETYF
cdr3_nt: TGTGCCAGCAGCCAAACCCCGGGACTAGCGGGAGAAACATACTTC
v_call: TRBV4-2
j_call: TRBJ2-7
clone_size: NA
d_call: TRBD2

cdr3_aa: CASSYPIGFPGANVLTF
cdr3_nt: TGTGCCAGCAGTTACCCAATCGGGTTCCCTGGGGCCAACGTCCTGACTTTC
v_call: TRBV28
j_call: TRBJ2-6
clone_size: NA
d_call: NA

cdr3_aa: CASSTPGPPNTIYF
cdr3_nt: TGTGCCAGCAGCACCCCCGGACCACCGAACACCATATATTTT
v_call: TRBV5-4
j_call: TRBJ1-3
clone_size: few
d_call: NA

cdr3_aa: CASRTTSGSVDTQYF
cdr3_nt: TGTGCCAGCAGGACGACTAGCGGGAGCGTAGATACGCAGTATTTT
v_call: TRBV28
j_call: TRBJ2-3
clone_size: NA
d_call: TRBD2

cdr3_aa: CASSLVLTEAFF
cdr3_nt: TGTGCCAGCAGCTTAGTCCTTACTGAAGCTTTCTTT
v_call: TRBV7-4
j_call: TRBJ1-1
clone_size: NA
d_call: NA

cdr3_aa: CASSPSTDYGYTF
cdr3_nt: TGTGCCAGCTCACCGTCGACAGACTATGGCTACACCTTC
v_call: TRBV18
j_call: TRBJ1-2
clone_size: NA
d_call: NA

cdr3_aa: CASSLPIRGDSYNEQFF
cdr3_nt: TGTGCCAGCAGTTTGCCCATTCGGGGCGACTCCTACAATGAGCAGTTCTTC
v_call: TRBV28
j_call: TRBJ2-1
clone_size: NA
d_call: NA

cdr3_aa: CASSGTGAGNQPQHF
cdr3_nt: TGTGCCAGCAGTGGAACAGGGGCGGGCAATCAGCCCCAGCATTTT
v_call: TRBV28
j_call: TRBJ1-5
clone_size: NA
d_call: TRBD1

cdr3_aa: CASSLGSARETQYF
cdr3_nt: TGTGCCAGCAGCCTAGGCAGTGCGCGAGAGACCCAGTACTTC
v_call: TRBV7-2
j_call: TRBJ2-5
clone_size: few
d_call: NA

cdr3_aa: CAIRADRGGEQPQHF
cdr3_nt: TGTGCCATCAGAGCGGACAGGGGGGGAGAGCAGCCCCAGCATTTT
v_call: TRBV10-3
j_call: TRBJ1-5
clone_size: once
d_call: TRBD1

cdr3_aa: CASSSAWWGFYGYTF
cdr3_nt: TGCGCCAGCAGTTCAGCTTGGTGGGGGTTCTATGGCTACACCTTC
v_call: TRBV5-1
j_call: TRBJ1-2
clone_size: once
d_call: NA

cdr3_aa: CATRKGYGYTF
cdr3_nt: TGTGCTACCAGAAAGGGGTATGGCTACACCTTC
v_call: TRBV6-1
j_call: TRBJ1-2
clone_size: few
d_call: NA

cdr3_aa: CASSFNGQGANEQYF
cdr3_nt: TGTGCCAGCAGCTTTAATGGGCAGGGGGCGAACGAGCAGTACTTC
v_call: TRBV11-2
j_call: TRBJ2-7
clone_size: NA
d_call: TRBD1

cdr3_aa: CASSSPGGVTNQPQHF
cdr3_nt: TGTGCCAGCAGTTCACCGGGGGGGGTAACCAATCAGCCCCAGCATTTT
v_call: TRBV6-5
j_call: TRBJ1-5
clone_size: few
d_call: NA

cdr3_aa: CASMSSGYNEQFF
cdr3_nt: TGTGCCAGCATGTCTAGCGGTTACAATGAGCAGTTCTTC
v_call: TRBV2
j_call: TRBJ2-1
clone_size: NA
d_call: TRBD2

cdr3_aa: CASSASRTPGDGWRELFF
cdr3_nt: TGTGCCAGCAGCGCGAGTAGAACGCCGGGGGACGGATGGCGGGAGCTGTTTTTT
v_call: TRBV9
j_call: TRBJ2-2
clone_size: NA
d_call: NA

cdr3_aa: CASSPPASGYNEQFF
cdr3_nt: TGTGCCAGCTCACCACCCGCTAGCGGATACAATGAGCAGTTCTTC
v_call: TRBV18
j_call: TRBJ2-1
clone_size: NA
d_call: TRBD2

cdr3_aa: CASETGNTEAFF
cdr3_nt: TGTGCCAGCGAGACAGGGAACACTGAAGCTTTCTTT
v_call: TRBV18
j_call: TRBJ1-1
clone_size: NA
d_call: NA

cdr3_aa: CASGRTVGKLFF
cdr3_nt: TGTGCTAGTGGTAGAACTGTGGGAAAACTGTTTTTT
v_call: TRBV12-5
j_call: TRBJ1-4
clone_size: NA
d_call: NA

cdr3_aa: CASSESGRHLTDTQYF
cdr3_nt: TGTGCCAGCAGTGAATCCGGGAGACACCTCACAGATACGCAGTATTTT
v_call: TRBV25-1
j_call: TRBJ2-3
clone_size: few
d_call: NA

cdr3_aa: CASGLGRYYEQYF
cdr3_nt: TGTGCTAGTGGTTTGGGCAGGTACTACGAGCAGTACTTC
v_call: TRBV12-5
j_call: TRBJ2-7
clone_size: NA
d_call: NA

cdr3_aa: CASSRQIQETQYF
cdr3_nt: TGTGCCAGCAGCCGACAAATTCAAGAGACCCAGTACTTC
v_call: TRBV28
j_call: TRBJ2-5
clone_size: NA
d_call: NA

cdr3_aa: CASSLQAAVNSQAFF
cdr3_nt: TGCGCCAGCAGCCTCCAGGCGGCCGTAAACAGCCAAGCTTTCTTT
v_call: TRBV5-1
j_call: TRBJ1-1
clone_size: NA
d_call: NA

cdr3_aa: CASSLTSGHRTDTQYF
cdr3_nt: TGTGCCAGCAGCTTGACTAGCGGACACCGCACAGATACGCAGTATTTT
v_call: TRBV11-2
j_call: TRBJ2-3
clone_size: NA
d_call: TRBD2

cdr3_aa: CASSQDAGGTYEQYF
cdr3_nt: TGCGCCAGCAGCCAAGACGCAGGGGGGACCTACGAGCAGTACTTC
v_call: TRBV4-3
j_call: TRBJ2-7
clone_size: NA
d_call: NA

cdr3_aa: CAGRVLAGGPGELFF
cdr3_nt: TGTGCCGGGAGGGTACTAGCGGGGGGGCCCGGGGAGCTGTTTTTT
v_call: TRBV30
j_call: TRBJ2-2
clone_size: NA
d_call: TRBD2

cdr3_aa: CASSLGGDTEAFF
cdr3_nt: TGTGCCAGCAGTTTAGGTGGGGACACTGAAGCTTTCTTT
v_call: TRBV28
j_call: TRBJ1-1
clone_size: NA
d_call: NA

cdr3_aa: CASSHHRDRNEQYF
cdr3_nt: TGTGCCAGCAGCCATCACCGGGACAGAAACGAGCAGTACTTC
v_call: TRBV14
j_call: TRBJ2-7
clone_size: few
d_call: TRBD1

cdr3_aa: CASSVDGRDGNTIYF
cdr3_nt: TGTGCCAGCAGCGTAGATGGCAGGGATGGAAACACCATATATTTT
v_call: TRBV9
j_call: TRBJ1-3
clone_size: NA
d_call: NA

cdr3_aa: CASSRQGGILMGYTF
cdr3_nt: TGTGCCAGCAGCCGACAGGGGGGTATATTAATGGGCTACACCTTC
v_call: TRBV6-5
j_call: TRBJ1-2
clone_size: NA
d_call: TRBD1

cdr3_aa: CASSFAGGTYGYTF
cdr3_nt: TGTGCCAGCAGTTTCGCGGGTGGGACCTATGGCTACACCTTC
v_call: TRBV27
j_call: TRBJ1-2
clone_size: once
d_call: NA

cdr3_aa: CASSRGDSPLHF
cdr3_nt: TGTGCCAGCAGTCGGGGCGATTCACCCCTCCACTTT
v_call: TRBV5-5
j_call: TRBJ1-6
clone_size: NA
d_call: NA

cdr3_aa: CASRTSGQDTEAFF
cdr3_nt: TGTGCCAGCAGGACCTCGGGCCAGGACACTGAAGCTTTCTTT
v_call: TRBV6-1
j_call: TRBJ1-1
clone_size: NA
d_call: NA

cdr3_aa: CASSPGWVANQPQHF
cdr3_nt: TGTGCCAGCAGTCCAGGATGGGTAGCCAATCAGCCCCAGCATTTT
v_call: TRBV28
j_call: TRBJ1-5
clone_size: NA
d_call: NA

cdr3_aa: CSVSPQAKNIQYF
cdr3_nt: TGCAGCGTTTCTCCACAAGCCAAAAACATTCAGTACTTC
v_call: TRBV29-1
j_call: TRBJ2-4
clone_size: NA
d_call: NA